The 10 T cell receptor beta chains below all came from one sample that was sequenced in a study of identical twins. TCRdb recomputed calls from the 5' RACE reads with MiXCR, one row per CDR3 protein. Of fewer than 800,000 distinct CDR3 sequences in the sample, just over 7% were seen once. The data were also submitted as part of a second study, on yellow fever vaccine responses in identical twins.

The sequenced sample consisted of PBMCs. Source of these receptors: a woman aged 18 to 35 in good health.

Notes on this clonotype: A single base separates this from a much larger clone, so it may be a read error. J is TRBJ1-2 and V is TRBV5-1, with unresolved D. Germline-derived CDR1 and CDR2 are SGHRS and YFSETQ. The CDR3 spans 15 residues. The germline V and J ends were trimmed by 5 bases and 8 bases, with 22 bases remaining between them. The CDR3 here is CASRLTLGSSEGYTF. The DNA for the CDR3 is TGCGCCAGCAGACTGACACTGGGCTCTTCGGAGGGCTACACCTTC.

The sample holds many counts of this clonotype. This chain joins TRBV29-1 and TRBJ2-1; TRBD2 matches 9 bases. CDR3 length: 18 amino acids. The germline CDR1 and CDR2 sequences are SQVTM and ANQGSEA. Trimming removed 2 bases from V and 4 bases from J; junction bases left unmatched: 15. This CDR3 is CSVEKGGGRAVAYNEQFF. The CDR3 nucleotides read TGCAGCGTTGAAAAGGGGGGCGGGAGGGCCGTAGCGTACAATGAGCAGTTCTTC.

This clonotype came up a few times. A much larger clone differs from this one at a single base, so this may be a read error. V and J are TRBV3-1 and TRBJ2-3; 10 bases map to TRBD2. The V gene's germline CDR1 is LGHDT and CDR2 YNNKEL (reference sequence). The CDR3 spans 17 residues. CDR3 sequence (DNA): TGTGCCAGCTGCCATGTTTCTAGCGGGAGCGTCACAGATACGCAGTATTTT. Encoded protein: CASCHVSSGSVTDTQYF.

This clonotype was seen repeatedly, ten times or more. The chain carries TRBV4-1 and TRBJ2-1; D is possibly TRBD2 (6 bases). The CDR3 runs 13 residues. V lost 4 bases, J lost 7 bases, and 11 bases lay in between. Germline V CDR1 and CDR2: MGHRA, YSYEKL. The CDR3, as DNA: TGCGCCAGCAGCCCGTGGGGGGATAATGAGCAGTTCTTC. It yields the protein CASSPWGDNEQFF.

At least ten counts were recorded for this clonotype. V usage is TRBV10-3 and J usage is TRBJ2-4; no reliable D call. This CDR3 contains 12 residues. The germline gives CDR1 ENHRY, CDR2 SYGVKD. Trimming took off 1 base at V and 6 bases at J, with 4 bases between the two ends. In DNA, the CDR3 is TGTGCCATCAGTGAGTTTCTAAACATTCAGTACTTC. This encodes CAISEFLNIQYF.

The rearrangement links TRBV27 to TRBJ2-7, with 11 nucleotides matching TRBD1. J gave up 2 bases and V 2 bases, and 5 bases lay outside the gene matches. Germline loops: CDR1 MNHEY, CDR2 SMNVEV (reference sequence). The CDR3 runs 16 residues. CDR3 sequence reads: CASSLAGTGGPYEQYF. Here the CDR3 DNA reads TGTGCCAGCAGTTTAGCTGGGACAGGGGGACCCTACGAGCAGTACTTC.

V usage is TRBV7-9 and J usage is TRBJ2-1, with D tentatively TRBD2 (6 bases). The germline V gene encodes CDR1 SEHNR and CDR2 FQNEAQ (reference sequence). The CDR3 is 14 residues long. V gave up 8 bases and J gave up 0 bases, with 11 bases separating them. In nucleotides, the CDR3 is TGTGCCAGCGGGGGGAGCAGCTCCTACAATGAGCAGTTCTTC. Its translation: CASGGSSSYNEQFF.

This clonotype has only a few counts. CDR3 nucleotide sequence: TGTGCCAGCAACGGAGCGGGGGTTACGCAGTATTTT. Translating gives CASNGAGVTQYF. The chain has TRBV7-9 and TRBJ2-3; 8 bases fit TRBD2. Germline values: CDR1 SEHNR, CDR2 FQNEAQ (reference sequence). This CDR3 has 12 residues. With V trimmed by 7 bases and J by 8 bases, 5 bases remained unmatched.

This clonotype was detected many times. The chain couples TRBV29-1 to TRBJ1-1, with unresolved D. Germline-derived CDR1 and CDR2 are SQVTM and ANQGSEA. V was cut by 6 bases and J by 5 bases, with 16 bases left in between. CDR3 length: 13 residues. CDR3 in DNA: TGCAGCGTCGCACCAACCATCTGGACTGAAGCTTTCTTT. Its protein is CSVAPTIWTEAFF.

The chain uses TRBV20-1 and TRBJ1-1; no firm D call. The CDR3 contains 14 residues. V was shortened by 2 bases and J by 4 bases, with 14 bases between the two germline ends. Germline assignment: CDR1 DFQATT and CDR2 SNEGSKA (reference sequence). This CDR3 reads CSARSPGPGTEAFF. The CDR3 region has the DNA TGCAGTGCTAGATCGCCTGGGCCGGGCACTGAAGCTTTCTTT.